This section outlines one T cell receptor (beta chain) sequence together with its context. In germline, CDR1 is SGHTS, CDR2 YDEGEE. The CDR3 length is 17 residues. V gave up 4 bases and J gave up 2 bases; unmatched junction bases: 10. This sample was taken from a study of blood T cell repertoires in COVID-19. Original processing notes: From reference gene primer amplification, estimates of nucleated cell counts were derived. Profiled with immunoSEQ multiplex PCR; TCRdb holds only in-frame clones, not every one. The V and J calls and clone size were taken over from that table, and D and trimming were inferred from the DNA. The data show hundreds of thousands of clones, approximately 90% seen once.

The sequenced sample was peripheral blood. The TCR originated in a woman between 25 and 40 years old with active or convalescent COVID-19. The chain carries TRBV5-8 and TRBJ1-3; 9 nucleotides agree with TRBD1. As DNA, the CDR3 is TGTGCCAGCAGCGTGGGACAGGGCACGATGGCTGGAAACACCATATATTTT. Amino acid sequence: CASSVGQGTMAGNTIYF.